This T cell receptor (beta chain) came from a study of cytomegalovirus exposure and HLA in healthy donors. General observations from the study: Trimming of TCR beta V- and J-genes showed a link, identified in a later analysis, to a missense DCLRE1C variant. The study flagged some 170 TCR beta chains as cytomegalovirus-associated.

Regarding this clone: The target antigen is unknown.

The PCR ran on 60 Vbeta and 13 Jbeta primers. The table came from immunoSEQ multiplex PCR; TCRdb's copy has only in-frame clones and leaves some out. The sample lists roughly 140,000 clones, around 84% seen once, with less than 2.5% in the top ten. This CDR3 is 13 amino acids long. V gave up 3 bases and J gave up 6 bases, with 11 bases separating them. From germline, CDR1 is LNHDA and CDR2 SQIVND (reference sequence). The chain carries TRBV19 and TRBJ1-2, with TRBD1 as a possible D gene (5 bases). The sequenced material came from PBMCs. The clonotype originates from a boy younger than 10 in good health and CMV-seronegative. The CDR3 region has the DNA TGTGCCAGTAGTATGTCCAGGGCTGATGGCTACACCTTC. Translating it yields CASSMSRADGYTF.